This T cell receptor beta chain was identified in a study of blood T cell repertoires in COVID-19. Study as a whole: Some COVID-19 samples were acute and others convalescent; all came from the United States, Italy and Spain. In each case, the material was cDNA or gDNA derived from T cells, B-cell-depleted T cells, or PBMCs.

In the original workflow: How many nucleated cells were present was estimated from reference gene primer amplification. Profiled with immunoSEQ multiplex PCR; TCRdb holds only in-frame clones, not every one. Clone size and V and J calls were adopted from that table, with D and trimming inferred from the DNA. The data show under 200,000 clones, with 80% to 85% seen just once and approximately 11% held by the top ten. Germline loops: CDR1 MDHEN, CDR2 SYDVKM. The CDR3 loop spans 12 amino acids. Trimming pared 7 bases from V and 11 bases from J, leaving 15 bases between. This chain links TRBV28 with TRBJ1-5, with D possibly matching TRBD1 (5 bases). Sequencing was done on a sample of peripheral blood. The TCR originated in an older man with active or convalescent COVID-19. CDR3 residues: CASKTPGGAQHF. DNA for the CDR3: TGTGCCAGCAAAACTCCCGGGGGGGCCCAGCATTTT.